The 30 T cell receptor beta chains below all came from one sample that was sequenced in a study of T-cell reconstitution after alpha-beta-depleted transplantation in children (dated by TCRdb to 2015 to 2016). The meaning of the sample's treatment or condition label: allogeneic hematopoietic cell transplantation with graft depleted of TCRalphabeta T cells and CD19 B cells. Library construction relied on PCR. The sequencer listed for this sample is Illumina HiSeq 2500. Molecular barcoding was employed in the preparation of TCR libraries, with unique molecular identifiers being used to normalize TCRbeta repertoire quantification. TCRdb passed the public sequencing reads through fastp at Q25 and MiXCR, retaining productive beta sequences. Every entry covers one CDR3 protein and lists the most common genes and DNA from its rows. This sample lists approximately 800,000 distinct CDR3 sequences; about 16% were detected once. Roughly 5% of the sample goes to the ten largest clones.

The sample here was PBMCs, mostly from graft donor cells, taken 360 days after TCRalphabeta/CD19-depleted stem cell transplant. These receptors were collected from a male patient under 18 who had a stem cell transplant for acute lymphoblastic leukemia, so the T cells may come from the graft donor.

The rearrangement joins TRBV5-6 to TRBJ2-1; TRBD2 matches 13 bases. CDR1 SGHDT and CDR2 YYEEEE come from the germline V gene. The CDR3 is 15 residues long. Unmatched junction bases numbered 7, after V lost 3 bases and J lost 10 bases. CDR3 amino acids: CASSYRLAGGKEQFF. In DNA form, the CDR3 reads TGTGCCAGCAGCTATCGACTAGCGGGAGGTAAGGAGCAGTTCTTC.

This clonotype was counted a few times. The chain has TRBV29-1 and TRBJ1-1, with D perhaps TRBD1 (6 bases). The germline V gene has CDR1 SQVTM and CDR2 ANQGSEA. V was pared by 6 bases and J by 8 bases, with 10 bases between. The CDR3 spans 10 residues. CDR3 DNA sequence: TGCAGCGTCAACAGGGTAGAAGCTTTCTTT. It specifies CSVNRVEAFF.

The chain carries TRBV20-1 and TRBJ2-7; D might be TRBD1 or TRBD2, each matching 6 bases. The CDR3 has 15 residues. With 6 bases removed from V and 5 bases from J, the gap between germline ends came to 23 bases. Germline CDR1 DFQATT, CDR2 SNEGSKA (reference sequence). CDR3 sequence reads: CSASEGGGGDDEQYF. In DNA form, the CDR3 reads TGCAGTGCAAGCGAGGGGGGTGGAGGTGACGACGAGCAGTACTTC.

The CDR3 DNA reads TGTGCCTGGTTGACAGGGGCCTCCTACGAGCAGTACTTC. Translation: CAWLTGASYEQYF. The chain joins TRBV30 to TRBJ2-7; 8 bases are a match to TRBD1. Germline loops: CDR1 GTSNPN, CDR2 SVGIG (reference sequence). This CDR3 comprises 13 residues. After removal of 5 bases from V and 0 bases from J, the junction contained 3 bases not matched to a gene. The full variable domain, in which reference TRBV30 and TRBJ2-7 provide the parts outside the CDR3, is SQTIHQWPATLVQPVGSPLSLECTVEGTSNPNLYWYRQAAGRGLQLLFYSVGIGQISSEVPQNLSASRPQDRQFILSSKKLLLSDSGFYLCAWLTGASYEQYFGPGTRLTVT.

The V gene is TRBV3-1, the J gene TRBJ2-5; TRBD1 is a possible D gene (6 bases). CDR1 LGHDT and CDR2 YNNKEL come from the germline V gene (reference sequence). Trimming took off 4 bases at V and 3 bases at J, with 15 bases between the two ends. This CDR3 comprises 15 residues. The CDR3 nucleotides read TGTGCCAGCAGCCCTGACGAGGGGGTTGAAGAGACCCAGTACTTC. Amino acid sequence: CASSPDEGVEETQYF.

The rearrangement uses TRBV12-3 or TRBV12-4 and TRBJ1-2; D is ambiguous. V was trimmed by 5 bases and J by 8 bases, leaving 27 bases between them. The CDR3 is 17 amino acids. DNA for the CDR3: TGTGCCAGCAGTCCCTATCCCCGGGAAGGGTATAATGGGGGCTACACCTTC. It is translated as CASSPYPREGYNGGYTF.

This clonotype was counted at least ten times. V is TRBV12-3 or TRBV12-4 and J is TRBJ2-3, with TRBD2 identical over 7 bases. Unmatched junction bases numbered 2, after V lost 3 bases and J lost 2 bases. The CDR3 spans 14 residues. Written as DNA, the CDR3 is TGTGCCAGCAGTTTTAGGGACTACACAGATACGCAGTATTTT. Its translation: CASSFRDYTDTQYF.

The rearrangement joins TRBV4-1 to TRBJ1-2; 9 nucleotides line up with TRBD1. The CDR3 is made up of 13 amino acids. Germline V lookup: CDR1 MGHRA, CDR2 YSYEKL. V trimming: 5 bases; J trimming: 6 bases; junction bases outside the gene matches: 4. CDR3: CASSATGGDGYTF. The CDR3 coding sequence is TGCGCCAGCAGCGCCACAGGGGGCGATGGCTACACCTTC.

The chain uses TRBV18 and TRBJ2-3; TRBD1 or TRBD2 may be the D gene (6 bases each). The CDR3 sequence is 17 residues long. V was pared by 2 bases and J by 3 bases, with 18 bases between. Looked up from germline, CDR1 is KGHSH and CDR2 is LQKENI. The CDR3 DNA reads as TGTGCCAGCTCACCATTGGCCCGCGGGACACGGACAGATACGCAGTATTTT. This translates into CASSPLARGTRTDTQYF.

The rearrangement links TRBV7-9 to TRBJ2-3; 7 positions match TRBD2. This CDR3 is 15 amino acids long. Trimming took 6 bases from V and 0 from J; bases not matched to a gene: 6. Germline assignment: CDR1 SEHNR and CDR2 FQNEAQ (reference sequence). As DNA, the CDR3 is TGTGCCAGCAGGCAAAGTAGCGGGAGCACAGATACGCAGTATTTT. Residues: CASRQSSGSTDTQYF.

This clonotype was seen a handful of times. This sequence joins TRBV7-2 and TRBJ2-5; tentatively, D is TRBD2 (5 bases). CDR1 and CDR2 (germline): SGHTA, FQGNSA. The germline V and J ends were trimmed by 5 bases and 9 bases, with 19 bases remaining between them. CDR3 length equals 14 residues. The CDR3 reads CASSPLPGMGAQYF. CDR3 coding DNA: TGTGCCAGCAGCCCGCTGCCGGGTATGGGAGCCCAGTACTTC.

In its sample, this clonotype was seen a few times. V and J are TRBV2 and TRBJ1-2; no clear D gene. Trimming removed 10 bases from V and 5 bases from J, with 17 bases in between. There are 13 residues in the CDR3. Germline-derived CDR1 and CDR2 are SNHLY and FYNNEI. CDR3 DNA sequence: TGTGCCACCGTGGAGTGGCAGCGATATGGCTACACCTTC. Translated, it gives CATVEWQRYGYTF.

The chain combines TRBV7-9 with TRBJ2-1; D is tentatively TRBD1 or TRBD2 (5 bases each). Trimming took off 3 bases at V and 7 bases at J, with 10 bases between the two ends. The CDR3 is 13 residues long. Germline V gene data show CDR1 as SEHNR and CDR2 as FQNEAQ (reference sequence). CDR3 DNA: TGTGCCAGCAGCTTCGTGGGGGAGAATGAGCAGTTCTTC. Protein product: CASSFVGENEQFF.

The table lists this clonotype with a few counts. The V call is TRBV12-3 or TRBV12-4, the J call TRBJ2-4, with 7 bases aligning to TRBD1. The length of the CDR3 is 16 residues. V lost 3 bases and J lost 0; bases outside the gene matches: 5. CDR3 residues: CASSLGQKLAKNIQYF. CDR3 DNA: TGTGCCAGCAGTTTGGGACAGAAGCTAGCCAAAAACATTCAGTACTTC.

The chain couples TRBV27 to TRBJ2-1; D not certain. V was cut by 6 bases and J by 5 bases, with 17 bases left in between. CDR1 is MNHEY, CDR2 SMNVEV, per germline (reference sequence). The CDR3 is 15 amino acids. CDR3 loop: CASSLNLHMNNEQFF. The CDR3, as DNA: TGTGCCAGCAGCCTCAATCTCCACATGAACAATGAGCAGTTCTTC.

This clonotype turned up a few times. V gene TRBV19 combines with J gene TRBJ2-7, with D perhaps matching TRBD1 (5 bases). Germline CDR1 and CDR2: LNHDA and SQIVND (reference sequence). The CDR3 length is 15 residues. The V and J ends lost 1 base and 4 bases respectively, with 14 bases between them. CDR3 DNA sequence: TGTGCCAGTAGTATAGCTCGGACATCTCGATACGAGCAGTACTTC. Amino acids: CASSIARTSRYEQYF.

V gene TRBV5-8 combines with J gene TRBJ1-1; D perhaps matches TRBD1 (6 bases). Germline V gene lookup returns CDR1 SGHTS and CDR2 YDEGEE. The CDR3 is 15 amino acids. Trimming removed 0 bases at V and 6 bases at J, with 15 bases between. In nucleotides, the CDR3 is TGTGCCAGCAGCTTGGGGAGGACAGCCGTCTCTGAAGCTTTCTTT. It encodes CASSLGRTAVSEAFF.

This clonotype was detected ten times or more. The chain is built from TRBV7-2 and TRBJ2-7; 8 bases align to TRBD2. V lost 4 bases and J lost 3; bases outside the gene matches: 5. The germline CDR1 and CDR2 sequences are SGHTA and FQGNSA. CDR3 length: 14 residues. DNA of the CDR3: TGTGCCAGCAGCTCCCAGGCGGGAGGCTACGAGCAGTACTTC. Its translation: CASSSQAGGYEQYF.

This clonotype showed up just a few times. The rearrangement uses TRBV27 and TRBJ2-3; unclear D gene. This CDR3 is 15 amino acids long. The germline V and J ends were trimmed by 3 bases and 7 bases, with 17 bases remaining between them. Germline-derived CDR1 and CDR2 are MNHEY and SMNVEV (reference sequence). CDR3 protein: CASSLAAPRPHTQYF. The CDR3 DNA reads TGTGCCAGCAGTTTGGCAGCGCCCCGGCCCCATACGCAGTATTTT.

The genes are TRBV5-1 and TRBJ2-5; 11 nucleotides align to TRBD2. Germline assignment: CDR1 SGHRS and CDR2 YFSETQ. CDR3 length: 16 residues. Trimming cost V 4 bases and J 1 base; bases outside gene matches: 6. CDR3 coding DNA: TGCGCCAGCAGCCGGGGGACTAGCGGAGGCCAAGAGACCCAGTACTTC. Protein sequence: CASSRGTSGGQETQYF.

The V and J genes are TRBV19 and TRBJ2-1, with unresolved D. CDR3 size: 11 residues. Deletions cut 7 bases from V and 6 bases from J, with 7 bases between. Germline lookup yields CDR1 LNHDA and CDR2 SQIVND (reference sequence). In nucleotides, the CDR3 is TGTGCCAGTACCCGCATCAATGAGCAGTTCTTC. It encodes CASTRINEQFF.

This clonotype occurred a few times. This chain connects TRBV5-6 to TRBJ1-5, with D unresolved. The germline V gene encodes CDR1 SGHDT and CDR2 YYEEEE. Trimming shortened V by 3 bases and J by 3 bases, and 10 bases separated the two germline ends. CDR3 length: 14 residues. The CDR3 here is CASSSAGINQPQHF. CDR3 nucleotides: TGTGCCAGCAGCTCCGCCGGGATCAATCAGCCCCAGCATTTT.

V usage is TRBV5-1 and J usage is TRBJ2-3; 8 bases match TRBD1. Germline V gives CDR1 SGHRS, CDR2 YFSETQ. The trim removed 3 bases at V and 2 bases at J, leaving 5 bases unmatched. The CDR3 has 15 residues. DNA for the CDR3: TGCGCCAGCAGCTCGGGACAGGTTTACACAGATACGCAGTATTTT. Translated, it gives CASSSGQVYTDTQYF. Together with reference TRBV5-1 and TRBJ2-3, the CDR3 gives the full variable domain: KAGVTQTPRYLIKTRGQQVTLSCSPISGHRSVSWYQQTPGQGLQFLFEYFSETQRNKGNFPGRFSGRQFSNSRSEMNVSTLELGDSALYLCASSSGQVYTDTQYFGPGTRLTVL.

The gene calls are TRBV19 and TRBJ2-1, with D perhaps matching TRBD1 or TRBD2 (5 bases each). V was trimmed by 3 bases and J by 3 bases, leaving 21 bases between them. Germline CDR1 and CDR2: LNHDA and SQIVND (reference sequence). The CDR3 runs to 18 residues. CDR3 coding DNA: TGTGCCAGTAGTATGGGCTCCGGGGACGCCGGAGGCTACAATGAGCAGTTCTTC. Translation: CASSMGSGDAGGYNEQFF.

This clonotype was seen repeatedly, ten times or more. The CDR3 region has the DNA TGTGCCAGCAGCTTAGGCTACACAACGGGAAGCAATCAGCCCCAGCATTTT. Residues: CASSLGYTTGSNQPQHF. J is TRBJ1-5 and V is TRBV7-9, with no clear D. The germline CDR1 and CDR2 sequences are SEHNR and FQNEAQ (reference sequence). V lost 1 base and J lost 1, with 14 bases in between. The CDR3 runs to 17 residues.

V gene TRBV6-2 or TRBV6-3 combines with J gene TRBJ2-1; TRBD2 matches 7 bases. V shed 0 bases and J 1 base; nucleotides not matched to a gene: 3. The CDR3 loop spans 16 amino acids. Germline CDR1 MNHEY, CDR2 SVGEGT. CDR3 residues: CASSYSGGSSYNEQFF. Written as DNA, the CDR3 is TGTGCCAGCAGTTACTCCGGCGGGAGTTCCTACAATGAGCAGTTCTTC.

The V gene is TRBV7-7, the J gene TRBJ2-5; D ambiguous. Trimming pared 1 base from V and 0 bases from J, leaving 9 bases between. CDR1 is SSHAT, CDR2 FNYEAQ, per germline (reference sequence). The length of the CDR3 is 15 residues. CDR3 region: CASSLDRPYQETQYF. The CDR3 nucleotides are TGTGCCAGCAGCTTAGATCGACCGTACCAAGAGACCCAGTACTTC.

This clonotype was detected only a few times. CDR3 DNA sequence: TGTGCCAGCAGCACATTTAGCACAGATACGCAGTATTTT. It encodes CASSTFSTDTQYF. The chain is built from TRBV12-3 or TRBV12-4 and TRBJ2-3, with D hard to call. The CDR3 length is 13 residues. V shed 6 bases and J shed 0 bases, with 7 bases lying between them.

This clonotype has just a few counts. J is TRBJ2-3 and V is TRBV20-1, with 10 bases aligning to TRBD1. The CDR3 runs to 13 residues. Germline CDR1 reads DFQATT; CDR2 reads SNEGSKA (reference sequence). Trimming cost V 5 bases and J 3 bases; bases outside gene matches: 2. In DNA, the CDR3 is TGCAGTGCTGGGGGACAGGGGACAGATACGCAGTATTTT. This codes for CSAGGQGTDTQYF.

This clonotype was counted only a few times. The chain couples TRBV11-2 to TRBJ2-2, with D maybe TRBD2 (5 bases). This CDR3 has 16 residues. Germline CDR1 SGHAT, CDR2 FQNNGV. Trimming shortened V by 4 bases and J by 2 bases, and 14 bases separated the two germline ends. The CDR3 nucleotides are TGTGCCAGCAGCTCTAGAGGGTCTAGCAACACCGGGGAGCTGTTTTTT. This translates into CASSSRGSSNTGELFF.